The rows below give T cell receptor beta chains drawn from one sample of a study of cytomegalovirus exposure and HLA in healthy donors. Only in-frame clones appear in the TCRdb table, and some are missing; sequencing was by immunoSEQ multiplex PCR. Here the sample spans about 130,000 clones, around 70% being singletons. Sequenced input: PBMCs. All receptors derive from a human donor in good health. Each CDR3 is given without its conserved first and last residue. Fields, in order: V gene, clone size, CDR3 length, J gene, CDR3 protein. Only part of the rows carry a size: once, few, many, or a class if the clone is expanded.

v_call: TRBV30; clone_size: .; cdr3_length: 11; j_call: TRBJ1-2; cdr3_aa: AWARGMNYGYT
v_call: TRBV7-2; clone_size: .; cdr3_length: 11; j_call: TRBJ2-1; cdr3_aa: ASNMGRSGSPF
v_call: TRBV11-3; clone_size: few; cdr3_length: 13; j_call: TRBJ2-1; cdr3_aa: ASSLEANGYNEQF
v_call: TRBV29-1; clone_size: .; cdr3_length: 9; j_call: TRBJ2-1; cdr3_aa: SGGTFNEQF
v_call: TRBV19; clone_size: .; cdr3_length: 15; j_call: TRBJ2-1; cdr3_aa: ASSIGRGGGDYNEQF
v_call: TRBV19; clone_size: .; cdr3_length: 13; j_call: TRBJ2-7; cdr3_aa: ASSPTSGASYEQY
v_call: TRBV14; clone_size: few; cdr3_length: 16; j_call: TRBJ2-1; cdr3_aa: ASSQGRTSGSVDNEQF
v_call: TRBV30; clone_size: .; cdr3_length: 13; j_call: TRBJ2-2; cdr3_aa: AWSVSYKSTGELF
v_call: TRBV2; clone_size: .; cdr3_length: 12; j_call: TRBJ1-5; cdr3_aa: ASSERQLVKPQH
v_call: TRBV29-1; clone_size: .; cdr3_length: 11; j_call: TRBJ1-5; cdr3_aa: SVWERQGQPQH
v_call: TRBV7-3; clone_size: .; cdr3_length: 16; j_call: TRBJ2-6; cdr3_aa: ASSGPGTPSSGANVLT
v_call: TRBV19; clone_size: .; cdr3_length: 11; j_call: TRBJ2-5; cdr3_aa: ASSKNPGETQY
v_call: TRBV5-4; clone_size: .; cdr3_length: 12; j_call: TRBJ2-7; cdr3_aa: ASSSGLADYEQY
v_call: TRBV21-1; clone_size: .; cdr3_length: 15; j_call: TRBJ2-5; cdr3_aa: ARSPQKDRGIQETQY
v_call: TRBV19; clone_size: .; cdr3_length: 12; j_call: TRBJ2-1; cdr3_aa: ASSIARRVNEQF
v_call: TRBV19; clone_size: .; cdr3_length: 12; j_call: TRBJ2-5; cdr3_aa: ASSRPGGRETQY
v_call: TRBV5-1; clone_size: .; cdr3_length: 13; j_call: TRBJ2-7; cdr3_aa: ASSLGLAGNYEQY
v_call: TRBV5-1; clone_size: .; cdr3_length: 13; j_call: TRBJ1-6; cdr3_aa: ASSLYPGGSSPLH
v_call: TRBV6-5; clone_size: .; cdr3_length: 13; j_call: TRBJ2-6; cdr3_aa: ASRTGVSGANVLT
v_call: TRBV5-8; clone_size: few; cdr3_length: 13; j_call: TRBJ1-6; cdr3_aa: ASSPPGQGYSPLH
v_call: TRBV6-5; clone_size: .; cdr3_length: 11; j_call: TRBJ2-7; cdr3_aa: ASSRTGLEGQY
v_call: TRBV5-4; clone_size: .; cdr3_length: 13; j_call: TRBJ1-4; cdr3_aa: ASSFARATNEKLF
v_call: TRBV6-5; clone_size: .; cdr3_length: 11; j_call: .; cdr3_aa: ATLSGSSYEQY
v_call: TRBV6-5; clone_size: .; cdr3_length: 10; j_call: TRBJ1-2; cdr3_aa: ATRDRVYGYT
v_call: TRBV5-4; clone_size: few; cdr3_length: 12; j_call: TRBJ2-5; cdr3_aa: ASSLGGVQETQY
v_call: TRBV5-8; clone_size: .; cdr3_length: 14; j_call: TRBJ1-5; cdr3_aa: ASSLGSGGSNQPQH
v_call: TRBV7-9; clone_size: .; cdr3_length: 12; j_call: TRBJ1-2; cdr3_aa: ASSLGGQFYGYT
v_call: TRBV7-9; clone_size: .; cdr3_length: 14; j_call: TRBJ1-3; cdr3_aa: ASSSLDTNSGNTIY
v_call: TRBV2; clone_size: .; cdr3_length: 16; j_call: TRBJ2-1; cdr3_aa: ASRSRTTPSGGDNEQF
v_call: TRBV30; clone_size: .; cdr3_length: 13; j_call: TRBJ1-1; cdr3_aa: AWSVLLGGNTEAF
v_call: TRBV6-6; clone_size: .; cdr3_length: 10; j_call: TRBJ2-2; cdr3_aa: ASSYPGGELF
v_call: TRBV27; clone_size: .; cdr3_length: 13; j_call: TRBJ1-1; cdr3_aa: ASSSGTGVVTEAF
v_call: TRBV30; clone_size: .; cdr3_length: 12; j_call: TRBJ1-1; cdr3_aa: AWSANRGSTEAF
v_call: TRBV27; clone_size: few; cdr3_length: 13; j_call: TRBJ1-2; cdr3_aa: ASSLGQGVNYGYT
v_call: TRBV6-1; clone_size: few; cdr3_length: 13; j_call: TRBJ2-7; cdr3_aa: ASSELRRAGHEQY
v_call: TRBV2; clone_size: .; cdr3_length: 14; j_call: TRBJ1-5; cdr3_aa: ASSDRSGHSNQPQH
v_call: TRBV28; clone_size: .; cdr3_length: 14; j_call: TRBJ1-3; cdr3_aa: ASSLLLISSGNTIY
v_call: TRBV7-2; clone_size: few; cdr3_length: 12; j_call: TRBJ1-2; cdr3_aa: ASSSDRGPYGYT
v_call: TRBV7-3; clone_size: .; cdr3_length: 12; j_call: TRBJ2-5; cdr3_aa: ASARDTITGEQY
v_call: TRBV30; clone_size: few; cdr3_length: 14; j_call: TRBJ1-2; cdr3_aa: AWSRGETSLAYGYT
v_call: TRBV6-1; clone_size: .; cdr3_length: 13; j_call: .; cdr3_aa: ASSETGQANYEQY
v_call: TRBV2; clone_size: .; cdr3_length: 12; j_call: TRBJ2-7; cdr3_aa: ASKGAGVSYEQY
v_call: TRBV12-5; clone_size: few; cdr3_length: 11; j_call: TRBJ2-1; cdr3_aa: ASGLGLIDEQF
v_call: TRBV4-2; clone_size: .; cdr3_length: 15; j_call: TRBJ2-1; cdr3_aa: ASSPSGWREGGNEQF
v_call: TRBV7-2; clone_size: .; cdr3_length: 12; j_call: TRBJ2-5; cdr3_aa: ASSPVAGEGTQY
v_call: TRBV27; clone_size: .; cdr3_length: 15; j_call: TRBJ2-3; cdr3_aa: ASSLARGGRWSDTQY
v_call: TRBV6-5; clone_size: .; cdr3_length: 13; j_call: TRBJ1-4; cdr3_aa: ASMTGGGLNEKLF
v_call: TRBV9; clone_size: .; cdr3_length: 12; j_call: TRBJ1-1; cdr3_aa: ASSVVGGPTEAF
v_call: TRBV6-1; clone_size: few; cdr3_length: 13; j_call: TRBJ1-2; cdr3_aa: ASSDRTGVKYGYT
v_call: TRBV7-3; clone_size: few; cdr3_length: 14; j_call: TRBJ2-1; cdr3_aa: ASSLKRQRAGNEQF
v_call: TRBV7-9; clone_size: .; cdr3_length: 14; j_call: TRBJ1-6; cdr3_aa: ASSKGPGSGGSPLH
v_call: TRBV5-6; clone_size: .; cdr3_length: 12; j_call: TRBJ2-7; cdr3_aa: ASSLNEVWSEQY
v_call: TRBV7-2; clone_size: .; cdr3_length: 16; j_call: TRBJ1-6; cdr3_aa: ASSLGRGLSPYNSPLH
v_call: TRBV9; clone_size: few; cdr3_length: 13; j_call: TRBJ2-4; cdr3_aa: ASSAGTLGKNIQY
v_call: TRBV11-2; clone_size: .; cdr3_length: 14; j_call: TRBJ2-3; cdr3_aa: ASSPGLAGAPDTQY
v_call: TRBV27; clone_size: .; cdr3_length: 13; j_call: TRBJ1-6; cdr3_aa: ASSSRQVLNSPLH
v_call: TRBV2; clone_size: .; cdr3_length: 13; j_call: TRBJ2-5; cdr3_aa: ASSVSGGTGETQY